This passage covers 25 T cell receptor beta chains from one sample sequenced in a study of metastatic and nonmetastatic thyroid tumors. Thyroid surgery was performed in patients who had received no treatment beforehand. With MiXCR, TCRdb reprocessed the PCR reads. The profile shows about 92,000 clones, about 15% of them singletons. The sequenced material came from blood. The receptors were sampled from a female donor with papillary thyroid cancer or a benign thyroid nodule (not recorded which). Some clones in this sample may be carry-over from other donors' samples.

The chain links TRBV11-2 to TRBJ2-7, with 10 bases lining up with TRBD2. V shed 5 bases and J 3 bases; nucleotides not matched to a gene: 16. This CDR3 region has 18 residues. CDR1 and CDR2 (germline): SGHAT, FQNNGV. Written as DNA, the CDR3 is TGTGCCAGCAGCCCATTAGCCCGTAGCGGGAGGTTCAGCTACGAGCAGTACTTC. It yields the protein CASSPLARSGRFSYEQYF.

This clone was detected ten times or more. J is TRBJ2-3 and V is TRBV4-1; D not resolved. CDR1 is MGHRA and CDR2 is YSYEKL in the germline V gene. V was pared by 1 base and J by 0 bases, with 8 bases between. The CDR3 is 15 residues long. The CDR3 nucleotides are TGCGCCAGCAGCCAAGCTCAGTATAGCACAGATACGCAGTATTTT. Amino acid sequence: CASSQAQYSTDTQYF.

In its sample, this clone was seen many times. The chain employs TRBV6-2 or TRBV6-3 and TRBJ1-5, with 8 positions matching TRBD1. The germline V gene encodes CDR1 MNHEY and CDR2 SVGEGT. The CDR3 runs to 17 residues. V lost 6 bases, J lost 0 bases, and 10 bases stayed unmatched. As DNA, the CDR3 is TGTGCCAGCAGACCGACAGGGGCCTCCTATAGCAATCAGCCCCAGCATTTT. It encodes CASRPTGASYSNQPQHF.

At least ten counts were recorded for this clone. The chain combines TRBV30 with TRBJ1-6; D unresolved. V was clipped by 1 base and J by 0 bases, with 10 bases between them. Germline CDR1 GTSNPN, CDR2 SVGIG (reference sequence). The CDR3 is 16 residues long. The DNA of the CDR3 is TGTGCCTGGAGTGGTTCCAGTCTCTCCTATAATTCACCCCTCCACTTT. It codes for CAWSGSSLSYNSPLHF.

The gene calls are TRBV11-2 and TRBJ2-7, with 7 nucleotides matching TRBD2. J lost 1 base, V lost 2 bases, and 8 bases had no gene match. Germline V CDR1 and CDR2: SGHAT, FQNNGV. CDR3 length equals 16 residues. CDR3 region: CASSLCAAGSSYEQYF. In DNA, the CDR3 is TGTGCCAGCAGCTTATGTGCAGCGGGATCATCCTACGAGCAGTACTTC.

On this clone: A read error may be the cause here, since a much bigger clone is one base away. The conserved phenylalanine or tryptophan normally closing the CDR3 is absent here, so this likely arose from a read error. This chain connects TRBV18 to TRBJ2-7, with TRBD1 matching 9 bases. The J segment lost 5 bases and the V segment lost 2 bases, leaving 4 bases of the junction unmatched. Germline V gene data show CDR1 as KGHSH and CDR2 as LQKENI. The CDR3 runs 14 residues. This chain's CDR3 is CASSPGQGFDEQYC. As DNA, the CDR3 is TGTGCCAGCTCACCAGGACAGGGGTTCGACGAGCAGTACTGC.

The gene calls are TRBV10-3 and TRBJ2-1; 7 bases map to TRBD2. Trimming cost V 10 bases and J 1 base; bases outside gene matches: 13. The CDR3 consists of 16 residues. Germline V gives CDR1 ENHRY, CDR2 SYGVKD. The CDR3 bases are TGTGCCACACCAAAGGCCCGGGGAGGGTCCTACAATGAGCAGTTCTTC. It specifies CATPKARGGSYNEQFF.

This clone was recorded at least ten times. The chain uses TRBV9 and TRBJ1-2; unclear D gene. Trimming shortened V by 4 bases and J by 3 bases, and 22 bases separated the two germline ends. The germline V gene has CDR1 SGDLS and CDR2 YYNGEE. This CDR3 is 17 amino acids long. The chain's CDR3 is CASSPPSGRVFDYGYTF. The CDR3 DNA reads as TGTGCCAGCAGCCCACCATCGGGGAGGGTTTTTGACTATGGCTACACCTTC.

This clone was found many times. DNA of the CDR3: TGTGCCAGTAGTATATCCCGTGTCAGGGCTGGGGCCAACGTCCTGACTTTC. Its translation is CASSISRVRAGANVLTF. The chain couples TRBV19 to TRBJ2-6; weak D call: TRBD1 (5 bases). Per the germline V gene, CDR1 is LNHDA and CDR2 is SQIVND (reference sequence). The CDR3 has 17 residues. The V gene lost 2 bases and the J gene lost 2 bases, with 13 bases spanning the gap.

By its share, this clone is medium-sized (0.01 to 0.1%). The genes are TRBV19 and TRBJ2-7; 7 bases are a match to TRBD1. The CDR3 runs to 15 residues. V was clipped by 3 bases and J by 5 bases; unmatched bases: 10. Germline CDR1 LNHDA, CDR2 SQIVND (reference sequence). The CDR3 sequence: CASSIAGTAEHEQYF. The CDR3 nucleotides read TGTGCCAGTAGTATTGCTGGGACAGCCGAGCACGAGCAGTACTTC.

This clone was counted at least ten times. This chain uses TRBV27 with TRBJ1-2; tentatively, D is TRBD1 (6 bases). The CDR3 length is 14 residues. V was clipped by 5 bases and J by 7 bases, with 17 bases between them. Germline CDR1 is MNHEY and CDR2 is SMNVEV (reference sequence). The CDR3 sequence: CASSETDRSGGYTF. In DNA form, the CDR3 reads TGTGCCAGCAGTGAAACTGACAGGTCTGGTGGCTACACCTTC.

This clone was observed at least ten times. The J gene is TRBJ2-7, the V gene TRBV5-5; D is uncertain. With 4 bases removed from V and 2 bases from J, the gap between germline ends came to 13 bases. The CDR3 length is 14 residues. CDR1 and CDR2 from the germline V gene are SGHKS and YYEKEE (reference sequence). The CDR3 nucleotides are TGTGCCAGCAGCCGGCAGACCAATACCTACGAGCAGTACTTC. Amino acid sequence: CASSRQTNTYEQYF. Filled out from reference TRBV5-5 and TRBJ2-7, the complete variable domain reads DAGVTQSPTHLIKTRGQQVTLRCSPISGHKSVSWYQQVLGQGPQFIFQYYEKEERGRGNFPDRFSARQFPNYSSELNVNALLLGDSALYLCASSRQTNTYEQYFGPGTRLTVT.

The chain combines TRBV19 with TRBJ1-1, with TRBD1 matching over 7 bases. The CDR3 sequence is 15 residues long. The germline V gene encodes CDR1 LNHDA and CDR2 SQIVND (reference sequence). The J segment lost 1 base and the V segment lost 6 bases, leaving 8 bases of the junction unmatched. The CDR3 loop is CASSFRGGWNTEAFF. The DNA of the CDR3 is TGTGCCAGTAGCTTTCGAGGGGGCTGGAACACTGAAGCTTTCTTT.

The genes are TRBV6-1 and TRBJ1-2, with D possibly TRBD1 on 6 matching bases. The length of the CDR3 is 14 residues. Trimming removed 7 bases at V and 5 bases at J, with 17 bases between. The germline gives CDR1 MNHNS, CDR2 SASEGT. The CDR3 nucleotides read TGTGCCAGCATACCCGGGACACCCAGTTATGGCTACACCTTC. This translates into CASIPGTPSYGYTF.

Turning to this clone: The junction differs from germline at one of its ends, possibly a read error. V and J are TRBV5-1 and TRBJ2-5, with 8 bases aligning to TRBD2. The CDR3 sequence is 15 residues long. Germline CDR1 reads SGHRS; CDR2 reads YFSETQ. CDR3 DNA: TGCGCCAGCAGCTTAAGCGGGGGAGGCCAAGAGACCAAGTACTTC. Translating it yields CASSLSGGGQETKYF.

This clone was recorded many times. The chain uses TRBV6-5 and TRBJ2-7, with D tentatively TRBD1 (7 bases). This CDR3 has 16 residues. Trimming stripped 2 bases from V and 2 bases from J, with 16 bases between. Germline-derived CDR1 and CDR2 are MNHEY and SVGAGI. The CDR3 region is CASSYALDRTTYEQYF. The CDR3 nucleotides read TGTGCCAGCAGTTACGCATTGGACAGGACTACCTACGAGCAGTACTTC.

Many counts were recorded for this clone. The chain has TRBV28 and TRBJ1-1, with no clear D. CDR3 size: 14 residues. Trimming left V 5 bases short and J 4 bases short, with 14 bases between. Germline loops: CDR1 MDHEN, CDR2 SYDVKM. CDR3 in DNA: TGTGCCAGCAGTGTCACGGGAGAGGGCACTGAAGCTTTCTTT. Amino acid sequence: CASSVTGEGTEAFF.

The table lists this clone with a few counts. A clone one base away is much larger, so this may be a read error. The gene calls are TRBV6-4 and TRBJ2-1; 8 bases agree with TRBD1. Germline lookup yields CDR1 MRHNA and CDR2 SNTAGT. This CDR3 is 15 amino acids long. CDR3 in DNA: TGTGTCAGCAGATACGGACAGGGAACGTACAATGAGCAGTTCTTC. Its translation is CVSRYGQGTYNEQFF.

This clone was counted at least ten times. As DNA, the CDR3 is TGTGCCAGCAGTTTAGGCCTTTCCTGGACAGTTAACTACGAGCAGTACTTC. This encodes CASSLGLSWTVNYEQYF. The V and J genes are TRBV28 and TRBJ2-7, with a tentative D call TRBD1 (6 bases). V lost 2 bases and J lost 3, with 20 bases in between. CDR1 is MDHEN, CDR2 SYDVKM, per germline. The CDR3 is made up of 17 amino acids.

At least ten counts were recorded for this clone. The gene calls are TRBV11-2 and TRBJ1-6; D unclear. The germline V gene encodes CDR1 SGHAT and CDR2 FQNNGV. Trimming stripped 2 bases from V and 6 bases from J, with 2 bases between. The CDR3 covers 12 residues. The CDR3 loop is CASSLSNSPLHF. The CDR3 nucleotides read TGTGCCAGCAGCTTAAGTAATTCACCCCTCCACTTT.

A note on this clone: One base away lies a much larger clone, so this may be a sequencing read error. The chain carries TRBV9 and TRBJ2-5, with unresolved D. Germline V gives CDR1 SGDLS, CDR2 YYNGEE. The CDR3 loop spans 13 amino acids. CDR3 sequence (DNA): TGTGCCAGCAGCGCTGACCTTGGAGAGACCCGGTACTTC. Translating it yields CASSADLGETRYF.

This clone came up many times. This rearrangement joins TRBV9 to TRBJ2-3; D ambiguous. CDR1 and CDR2 (germline): SGDLS, YYNGEE. Trimming removed 0 bases at V and 0 bases at J, with 5 bases between. This CDR3 region has 14 residues. This CDR3 is CASSVGPSTDTQYF. The DNA of the CDR3 is TGTGCCAGCAGCGTAGGGCCCAGCACAGATACGCAGTATTTT.

About this clone: Given a much more abundant clone one base away, this may be a read error. The chain joins TRBV20-1 to TRBJ2-7, with 8 bases lining up with TRBD2. This CDR3 is 14 amino acids long. Germline V gene lookup returns CDR1 DFQATT and CDR2 SNEGSKA (reference sequence). The CDR3 reads CSAAPISGEYDQYF. CDR3 DNA: TGCAGTGCTGCCCCAATTAGCGGGGAATACGATCAGTACTTC.

For this clone: It may be a read error: a sequence one base away is much more abundant. This chain joins TRBV9 and TRBJ2-3; 11 positions agree with TRBD2. J gave up 4 bases and V 3 bases, and 4 bases lay outside the gene matches. This CDR3 has 15 amino acids. Per germline, CDR1 SGDLS and CDR2 YYNGEE. CDR3 bases: TGTGCCAGCAGCGGGAATAGCGGGGGGGCAGATACGCAGTATTTT. It encodes CASSGNSGGADTQYF.

This clone was counted many times. The gene calls are TRBV6-2 or TRBV6-3 and TRBJ2-7; tentative D call: TRBD2 (5 bases). V dropped 7 bases and J dropped 3 bases, with 13 bases sitting between them. Per germline, CDR1 MNHEY and CDR2 SVGEGT. The CDR3 contains 13 residues. The CDR3 nucleotides read TGTGCCAGCACCCTCCGGGGTGACTACGAGCAGTACTTC. The encoded protein is CASTLRGDYEQYF.